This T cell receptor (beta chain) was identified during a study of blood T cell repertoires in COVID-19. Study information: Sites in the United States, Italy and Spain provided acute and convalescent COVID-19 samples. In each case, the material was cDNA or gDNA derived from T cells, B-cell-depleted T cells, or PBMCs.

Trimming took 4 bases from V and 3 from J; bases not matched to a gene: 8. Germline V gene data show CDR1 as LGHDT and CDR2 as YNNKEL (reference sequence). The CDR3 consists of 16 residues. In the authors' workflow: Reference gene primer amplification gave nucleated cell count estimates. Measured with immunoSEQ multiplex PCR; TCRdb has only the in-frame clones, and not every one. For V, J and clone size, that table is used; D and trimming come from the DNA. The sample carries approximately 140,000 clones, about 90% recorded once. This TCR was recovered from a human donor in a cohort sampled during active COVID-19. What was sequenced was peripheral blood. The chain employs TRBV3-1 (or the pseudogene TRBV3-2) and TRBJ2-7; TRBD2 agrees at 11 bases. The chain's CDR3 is CASSPHSGRALYEQYF. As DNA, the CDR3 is TGTGCCAGCAGCCCCCATAGCGGGAGGGCACTCTACGAGCAGTACTTC.